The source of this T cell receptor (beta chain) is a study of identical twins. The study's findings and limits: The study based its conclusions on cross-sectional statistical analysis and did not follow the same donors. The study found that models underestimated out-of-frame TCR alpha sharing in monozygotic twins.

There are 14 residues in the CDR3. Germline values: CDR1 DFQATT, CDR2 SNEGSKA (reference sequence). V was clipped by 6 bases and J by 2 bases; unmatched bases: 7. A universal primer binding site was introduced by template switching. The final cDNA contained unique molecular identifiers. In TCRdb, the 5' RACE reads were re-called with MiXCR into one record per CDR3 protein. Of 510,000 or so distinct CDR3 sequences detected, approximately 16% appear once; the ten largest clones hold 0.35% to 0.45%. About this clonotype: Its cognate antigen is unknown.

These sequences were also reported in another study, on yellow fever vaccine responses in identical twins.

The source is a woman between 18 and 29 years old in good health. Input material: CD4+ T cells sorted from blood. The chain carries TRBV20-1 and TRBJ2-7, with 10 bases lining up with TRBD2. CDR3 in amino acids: CSAISGGAPYEQYV. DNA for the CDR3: TGCAGTGCCATAAGCGGGGGGGCCCCCTACGAGCAGTACGTC.